Below, 9 T cell receptor beta chains from the same sample are listed, as sequenced in a study of shared clonotypes between healthy human individuals. TCRdb's copy holds only in-frame clones and misses some; the assay was immunoSEQ multiplex PCR. Among over a million clones, roughly 80% were seen once, and the ten largest hold about 1.5%. The specimen sequenced was memory CD4+ T cells sorted from blood. Sample subset: CD45RA-negative fraction. These receptors originate from a man younger than 30 in good health.

For the CDR3, the DNA is TGTGCCAGCAGTACCCGGGACAGGGGCAATTCACCCCTCCACTTT. Amino acids: CASSTRDRGNSPLHF. The V and J genes are TRBV25-1 and TRBJ1-6; TRBD1 aligns across 10 bases. CDR1 and CDR2 (germline): MGHDK, SYGVNS. CDR3 length: 15 residues. The junction had 5 bases not matched to a gene; V was cut back by 5 bases and J by 7 bases.

V is TRBV7-8 and J is TRBJ1-3; D may be TRBD1 (6 bases). The CDR3 totals 16 residues. V dropped 5 bases and J dropped 0 bases, with 14 bases sitting between them. Germline CDR1 SGHVS, CDR2 FQNEAQ. The CDR3 nucleotides read TGTGCCAGCAGCGCACGGGACAAAGTCTCTGGAAACACCATATATTTT. Translating it yields CASSARDKVSGNTIYF.

The rearrangement uses TRBV30 and TRBJ1-4; D gene uncertain. The germline CDR1 and CDR2 sequences are GTSNPN and SVGIG (reference sequence). The CDR3 extends over 12 amino acids. V was clipped by 2 bases and J by 5 bases, with 6 bases between them. As DNA, the CDR3 is TGTGCCTGGAGTACGGGCAATGAAAAACTGTTTTTT. As protein: CAWSTGNEKLFF.

The V and J genes are TRBV6-1 and TRBJ1-3, with TRBD1 identical over 7 bases. From germline, CDR1 is MNHNS and CDR2 SASEGT. The CDR3 runs 15 residues. The junction had 5 bases not matched to a gene; V was cut back by 6 bases and J by 0 bases. CDR3 sequence: CASRAGTVSGNTIYF. DNA for the CDR3: TGTGCCAGCAGAGCCGGGACAGTCTCTGGAAACACCATATATTTT.

This chain joins TRBV2 and TRBJ1-2; the D is unclear. Germline V gives CDR1 SNHLY, CDR2 FYNNEI. V lost 7 bases, J lost 4 bases, and 13 bases lay in between. The CDR3 runs to 13 residues. The CDR3 sequence: CASKVQDFYGYTF. CDR3 DNA: TGTGCCAGCAAGGTTCAGGACTTCTATGGCTACACCTTC.

The chain uses TRBV30 and TRBJ2-7; D may be TRBD2 (5 bases). The CDR3 runs 15 residues. CDR1 GTSNPN and CDR2 SVGIG come from the germline V gene (reference sequence). V lost 3 bases and J 3 bases, leaving 18 bases between the germline ends. The CDR3 loop reads CAWRSVARGNYEQYF. CDR3 nucleotide sequence: TGTGCCTGGAGAAGTGTCGCCCGAGGGAACTACGAGCAGTACTTC.

This sequence joins TRBV15 and TRBJ1-2, with 8 positions matching TRBD1. Germline CDR1 reads LNHNV; CDR2 reads YYDKDF (reference sequence). With 1 base clipped from V and 5 bases from J, the junction kept 9 bases outside the gene matches. The CDR3 has 16 residues. This CDR3 is CATSRGQGKAGYGYTF. The CDR3 region has the DNA TGTGCCACCAGCAGAGGACAGGGGAAAGCAGGATATGGCTACACCTTC.

This clone was seen ten or more times. Other DNA variants within this sample encode the same CDR3. This sequence joins TRBV19 and TRBJ1-1; 8 nucleotides match TRBD1. The CDR3 runs to 13 residues. Germline CDR1 is LNHDA and CDR2 is SQIVND (reference sequence). V shed 5 bases and J 2 bases; nucleotides not matched to a gene: 1. CDR3 in amino acids: CASSDRGNTEAFF. The CDR3 DNA is TGTGCCAGTAGTGACAGGGGTAACACTGAAGCTTTCTTT.

The chain combines TRBV19 with TRBJ1-5, with 8 bases aligning to TRBD1. The CDR3 is made up of 19 amino acids. Germline V CDR1 and CDR2: LNHDA, SQIVND (reference sequence). V lost 6 bases to trimming and J lost 2 bases; unmatched junction nucleotides: 18. The CDR3 sequence: CASRRLGAQGVFGNQPQHF. CDR3 nucleotide sequence: TGTGCCAGTAGACGCTTAGGGGCACAGGGGGTTTTTGGCAATCAGCCCCAGCATTTT.